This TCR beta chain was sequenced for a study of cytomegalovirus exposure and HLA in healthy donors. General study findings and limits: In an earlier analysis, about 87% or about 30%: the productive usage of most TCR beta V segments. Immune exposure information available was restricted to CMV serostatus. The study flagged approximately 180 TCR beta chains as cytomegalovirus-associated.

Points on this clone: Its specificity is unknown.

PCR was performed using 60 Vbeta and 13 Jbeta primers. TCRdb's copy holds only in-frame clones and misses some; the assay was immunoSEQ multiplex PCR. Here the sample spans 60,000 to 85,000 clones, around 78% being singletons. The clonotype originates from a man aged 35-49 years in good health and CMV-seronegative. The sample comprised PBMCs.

CDR3: CASSLAGVYGYTF. CDR3 in DNA: TGTGCCAGCAGTTTAGCAGGGGTCTATGGCTACACCTTC. This chain joins TRBV28 and TRBJ1-2, with D possibly matching TRBD1 (6 bases). The CDR3 is made up of 13 amino acids. Per germline, CDR1 MDHEN and CDR2 SYDVKM. Trimming shortened V by 2 bases and J by 4 bases, and 8 bases separated the two germline ends.